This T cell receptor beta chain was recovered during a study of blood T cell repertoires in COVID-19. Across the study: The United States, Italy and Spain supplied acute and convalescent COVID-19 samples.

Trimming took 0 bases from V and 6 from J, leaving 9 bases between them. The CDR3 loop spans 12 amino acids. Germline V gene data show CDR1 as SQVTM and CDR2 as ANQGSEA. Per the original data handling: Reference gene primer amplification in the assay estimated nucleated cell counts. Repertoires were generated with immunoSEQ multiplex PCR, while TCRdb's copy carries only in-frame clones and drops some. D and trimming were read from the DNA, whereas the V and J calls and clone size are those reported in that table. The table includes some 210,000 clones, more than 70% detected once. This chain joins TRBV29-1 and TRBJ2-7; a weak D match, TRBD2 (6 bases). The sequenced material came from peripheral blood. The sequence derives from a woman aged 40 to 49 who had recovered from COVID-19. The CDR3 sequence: CSVEEGRSEQYF. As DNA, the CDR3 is TGCAGCGTTGAAGAGGGGAGGAGCGAGCAGTACTTC.